The subject of this entry is one T cell receptor beta chain. Its antigen is unidentified. This CDR3 has 13 amino acids. Deletions cut 8 bases from V and 2 bases from J, with 12 bases between. Germline CDR1 and CDR2: MNHEY and SMNVEV (reference sequence). The sample originates from a study of cytomegalovirus exposure and HLA in healthy donors. Whole-study findings and limits: Listed as cytomegalovirus-associated were roughly 180 TCR beta chains. Productive rates of about 90% or about 30% were seen for most TCR beta V segments in an earlier analysis. A further, later analysis showed that HLA-associated TCR beta chains (compared with equally common others) were more clonally expanded. An analysis that came later showed most CMV-associated TCR beta chains appearing HLA-restricted.

It was with 60 Vbeta and 13 Jbeta primers that the PCR ran. The table came from immunoSEQ multiplex PCR; TCRdb's copy has only in-frame clones and leaves some out. Among about 150,000 clones listed, over 70% were seen once. The sequenced material came from PBMCs. This receptor was obtained from a man under 40 in good health and CMV-seropositive. The chain has TRBV27 and TRBJ2-5, with D perhaps TRBD1 (7 bases). The CDR3, as DNA: TGTGCCAGCGGAGGGACAGCTCAAGAGACCCAGTACTTC. As protein: CASGGTAQETQYF.